This T cell receptor (beta chain) was found in a study of blood T cell repertoires in COVID-19. Study details: COVID-19 samples, acute and convalescent, were from the United States, Italy and Spain. PBMCs, B-cell-depleted T cells, or T cells provided the cDNA or gDNA that made up the material.

The ends were cut back, 3 bases at V and 3 bases at J, with 11 bases in the middle. This CDR3 has 13 amino acids. CDR1 and CDR2 (germline): GTSNPN, SVGIG (reference sequence). As originally analysed: Estimates of nucleated cell counts were drawn from the amplification of reference gene primers. Sequencing was performed with immunoSEQ multiplex PCR; in TCRdb, only in-frame clones are kept and a portion is missing. D and trimming were read from the DNA, whereas the V and J calls and clone size are those reported in that table. Among more than 100,000 clones, around 85% were seen once, and the ten largest hold 16%.

The receptor's source is a woman aged 45-59 years with acute or convalescent COVID-19. Sequenced: peripheral blood. The chain has TRBV30 and TRBJ1-1, with D maybe TRBD1 (5 bases). The CDR3 sequence: CAWRRQGDTEAFF. CDR3 nucleotide sequence: TGTGCCTGGAGGCGGCAGGGTGACACTGAAGCTTTCTTT.